The next 21 T cell receptor beta chains were all read from a single sample in a study of T-cell memory formation after mild COVID-19. TCRdb reanalysed the 5' RACE reads using MiXCR and keeps one entry per CDR3 protein. The sample shows 200,000 to 250,000 distinct CDR3 sequences, roughly a tenth of them seen only once. The sequencing sample was made of PBMCs or a T cell subset sorted from them (not recorded which). These receptors originate from a man aged 18 to 29 who had mild COVID-19 (a few samples of this study predate the infection). Cell type and time point are not known.

This clonotype was counted a few times. V is TRBV6-5 and J is TRBJ1-3; 7 bases are a match to TRBD1. CDR1 is MNHEY, CDR2 SVGAGI, per germline. The CDR3 extends over 15 amino acids. The V and J ends lost 7 bases and 0 bases, in that order; junction bases with no gene match: 6. The CDR3 protein is CASTRGQASGNTIYF. Written as DNA, the CDR3 is TGTGCCAGCACACGAGGACAGGCCTCTGGAAACACCATATATTTT.

There are a few counts of this clonotype. V and J are TRBV7-2 and TRBJ2-3, with TRBD2 as a possible D gene (6 bases). CDR1 SGHTA and CDR2 FQGNSA come from the germline V gene. The CDR3 is 16 amino acids. V lost 5 bases, J lost 2 bases, and 17 bases lay in between. CDR3 nucleotide sequence: TGTGCCAGCAGCACCCTTAGCGGAACCTTCACAGATACGCAGTATTTT. This encodes CASSTLSGTFTDTQYF.

The sample holds a few counts of this clonotype. A junction end diverges from the germline sequence, so it may reflect a read error. The rearrangement links TRBV7-2 to TRBJ1-1; D ambiguous. Looked up from germline, CDR1 is SGHTA and CDR2 is FQGNSA. CDR3 length equals 14 residues. The chain's CDR3 is CDSSEDRLNTEAFF. The CDR3 region has the DNA TGTGACAGCAGCGAAGACCGACTGAACACTGAAGCTTTCTTT.

This rearrangement joins TRBV6-2 or TRBV6-3 to TRBJ2-7, with D perhaps TRBD1 (6 bases). The CDR3 consists of 13 residues. The ends were cut back, 10 bases at V and 6 bases at J, with 19 bases in the middle. CDR1 MNHEY and CDR2 SVGEGT come from the germline V gene. The CDR3 DNA sequence: TGTGCCACCTCACGACCGGGACATTCCGAGCAGTACGTC. Its translation: CATSRPGHSEQYV.

This clonotype was seen at least ten times. V gene TRBV5-6 combines with J gene TRBJ2-5, with D possibly TRBD2 on 7 matching bases. The CDR3 is 14 residues long. The V end lost 4 bases, the J end lost 4 bases, and 14 bases lay between the germline ends. CDR1 is SGHDT and CDR2 is YYEEEE in the germline V gene. This chain's CDR3 is CASSRAGAPETQYF. Here the CDR3 DNA reads TGTGCCAGCAGCCGGGCGGGGGCCCCAGAGACCCAGTACTTC.

In this sample, this clonotype turned up a few times. The chain is built from TRBV6-2 or TRBV6-3 and TRBJ1-1; 11 nucleotides align to TRBD1. The V and J ends lost 5 bases and 7 bases, in that order; junction bases with no gene match: 6. Germline lookup yields CDR1 MNHEY and CDR2 SVGEGT. The CDR3 extends over 14 amino acids. CDR3 DNA sequence: TGTGCCAGCAGTACCTGGACAGGGGGCGGTGAAGCTTTCTTT. Its translation: CASSTWTGGGEAFF.

This clonotype was detected many times. This chain connects TRBV7-2 to TRBJ2-3; TRBD2 agrees at 7 bases. The length of the CDR3 is 14 residues. From germline, CDR1 is SGHTA and CDR2 FQGNSA. V lost 8 bases and J lost 5; bases outside the gene matches: 10. DNA of the CDR3: TGTGCCAGCGTCGGCGGGAGTGCGGGAGATACGCAGTATTTT. Protein: CASVGGSAGDTQYF.

The chain employs TRBV5-1 and TRBJ2-2; D might be TRBD1 or TRBD2, each matching 5 bases. The CDR3 runs to 14 residues. Trimming took 3 bases from V and 2 from J, leaving 8 bases between them. Per germline, CDR1 SGHRS and CDR2 YFSETQ. CDR3 in amino acids: CASSSGPNTGELFF. The DNA of the CDR3 is TGCGCCAGCAGCTCGGGACCTAACACCGGGGAGCTGTTTTTT.

The sample holds a few counts of this clonotype. The chain recombines TRBV5-6 with TRBJ1-5; tentative D call: TRBD1 (5 bases). This CDR3 contains 14 residues. Trimming cost V 0 bases and J 3 bases, with 7 bases left between them. The V gene's germline CDR1 is SGHDT and CDR2 YYEEEE. The CDR3 DNA follows: TGTGCCAGCAGCTTGGGCAGGGTCAATCAGCCCCAGCATTTT. Its protein product is CASSLGRVNQPQHF.

In its sample, this clonotype was seen many times. The chain joins TRBV2 to TRBJ1-2; no definite D call. Germline V CDR1 and CDR2: SNHLY, FYNNEI. The V and J ends lost 6 bases and 4 bases respectively, with 15 bases between them. This CDR3 has 14 amino acids. CDR3 nucleotide sequence: TGTGCCAGCAGCTTATCGGGAGTTCCCTATGGCTACACCTTC. It yields the protein CASSLSGVPYGYTF.

A few counts support this clonotype. The chain combines TRBV4-3 with TRBJ2-3; D gene uncertain. Trimming cost V 2 bases and J 2 bases, with 5 bases left between them. In germline, CDR1 is LGHNA, CDR2 YSLEER. This CDR3 has 13 amino acids. As DNA, the CDR3 is TGCGCCAGCAGCCAAACCACCACAGATACGCAGTATTTT. Protein: CASSQTTTDTQYF.

This clonotype occurred a few times. The chain has TRBV5-6 and TRBJ2-4, with D perhaps matching TRBD1 or TRBD2 (5 bases each). CDR1 is SGHDT, CDR2 YYEEEE, per germline. V lost 5 bases, J lost 6 bases, and 21 bases lay in between. This CDR3 spans 16 amino acids. CDR3 amino acids: CASRGSGTGLRNIQYF. In nucleotides, the CDR3 is TGTGCCAGCAGGGGGAGTGGTACGGGGCTGAGAAACATTCAGTACTTC.

This clonotype was seen a few times. The genes are TRBV3-1 and TRBJ2-7; unclear D gene. The V end was cut by 1 base, the J end by 3 bases, with 7 bases between. Looked up from germline, CDR1 is LGHDT and CDR2 is YNNKEL (reference sequence). This CDR3 is 13 amino acids long. CDR3 in DNA: TGTGCCAGCAGCCAAGGCACGTTCTACGAGCAGTACTTC. This sequence encodes CASSQGTFYEQYF.

The chain combines TRBV10-3 with TRBJ2-7, with 11 bases lining up with TRBD1. The CDR3 runs to 13 residues. Germline values: CDR1 ENHRY, CDR2 SYGVKD. Trimming removed 7 bases from V and 6 bases from J; junction bases left unmatched: 5. The CDR3 here is CAIKGQGAGEQYF. CDR3 bases: TGTGCCATCAAAGGACAGGGGGCAGGCGAGCAGTACTTC.

The genes are TRBV10-3 and TRBJ1-4, with 9 bases that match TRBD1. The germline gives CDR1 ENHRY, CDR2 SYGVKD. After removal of 3 bases from V and 8 bases from J, the junction contained 10 bases not matched to a gene. There are 16 residues in the CDR3. This CDR3 is CAISDSSGTGSEKLFF. The CDR3 nucleotides are TGTGCCATCAGTGACTCCTCCGGGACAGGGAGCGAAAAACTGTTTTTT.

Written as DNA, the CDR3 is TGTGCCAGCAGCGGGGGAAGGGCACAAGAGACCCAGTACTTC. This sequence encodes CASSGGRAQETQYF. V usage is TRBV3-1 and J usage is TRBJ2-5, with D perhaps TRBD1 or TRBD2 (5 bases each). The CDR3 has 14 amino acids. Trimming pared 5 bases from V and 2 bases from J, leaving 12 bases between. From germline, CDR1 is LGHDT and CDR2 YNNKEL (reference sequence).

This clonotype occurred many times. This chain connects TRBV5-1 to TRBJ2-3; 9 nucleotides line up with TRBD2. V lost 0 bases to trimming and J lost 2 bases; unmatched junction nucleotides: 4. Germline lookup yields CDR1 SGHRS and CDR2 YFSETQ. This CDR3 has 16 amino acids. The CDR3 DNA reads as TGCGCCAGCAGCTTGGACCCTAGCGGGAACACAGATACGCAGTATTTT. It translates to CASSLDPSGNTDTQYF.

This clonotype has only a few counts. V is TRBV10-3 and J is TRBJ2-1, with 11 bases fitting TRBD2. CDR3 length: 16 residues. Looked up from germline, CDR1 is ENHRY and CDR2 is SYGVKD. The V and J ends lost 3 bases and 7 bases, in that order; junction bases with no gene match: 8. Here the CDR3 DNA reads TGTGCCATCAGTGATTTTAGCGGGGGGGCCCGAAATGAGCAGTTCTTC. Translating it yields CAISDFSGGARNEQFF.

This clonotype has only a few counts. The V call is TRBV6-5, the J call TRBJ2-7; D is possibly TRBD2 (5 bases). The CDR3 contains 15 residues. Germline-derived CDR1 and CDR2 are MNHEY and SVGAGI. The V end lost 6 bases, the J end lost 0 bases, and 15 bases lay between the germline ends. The CDR3 coding sequence is TGTGCCAGCAGATCCCCTACGGGGAACTCCTACGAGCAGTACTTC. Protein sequence: CASRSPTGNSYEQYF.

There are a few counts of this clonotype. The J gene is TRBJ2-2, the V gene TRBV5-1, with D tentatively TRBD2 (5 bases). The germline CDR1 and CDR2 sequences are SGHRS and YFSETQ. There are 15 residues in the CDR3. Trimming cost V 0 bases and J 1 base, with 7 bases left between them. The CDR3 DNA sequence: TGCGCCAGCAGCTTGGGAGGGCAGAACACCGGGGAGCTGTTTTTT. This gives the protein CASSLGGQNTGELFF.

This clonotype was seen only a few times. The chain combines TRBV5-1 with TRBJ2-5; TRBD2 is a possible D gene (6 bases). Trimming left V 9 bases short and J 2 bases short, with 20 bases between. The CDR3 length is 15 residues. The germline CDR1 and CDR2 sequences are SGHRS and YFSETQ. The CDR3 bases are TGCGCCACCACGCCAAACACGGGACTTCAAGAGACCCAGTACTTC. Its protein is CATTPNTGLQETQYF.